Presented here are 29 T cell receptor beta chains from one specimen sequenced in a study of blood T cell repertoires in COVID-19. Clones were read by immunoSEQ multiplex PCR, and TCRdb kept only the in-frame ones, dropping some. This sample carries around 310,000 clones, 85% to 90% of them seen once, and the ten largest clones take roughly 10%. What was sequenced was PBMCs or T cells enriched from blood (not recorded which). The receptors here all came from a woman aged 25 to 45 who had recovered from COVID-19.

The chain uses TRBV4-3 and TRBJ1-4; TRBD1 might be the D (5 bases). The CDR3 runs to 14 residues. Trimming left V 4 bases short and J 5 bases short, with 11 bases between. In germline, CDR1 is LGHNA, CDR2 YSLEER. The CDR3 region has the DNA TGCGCCAGCAGCCCCCGGGAGGGGAATGAAAAACTGTTTTTT. This codes for CASSPREGNEKLFF.

The genes are TRBV11-2 and TRBJ2-5; unclear D gene. The CDR3 is 15 amino acids. V was shortened by 5 bases and J by 0 bases, with 13 bases between the two germline ends. Germline loops: CDR1 SGHAT, CDR2 FQNNGV. CDR3 protein: CASSPSWADQETQYF. CDR3 sequence (DNA): TGTGCCAGCAGCCCGAGCTGGGCTGACCAAGAGACCCAGTACTTC.

The chain employs TRBV29-1 and TRBJ2-1, with TRBD1 matching over 10 bases. This CDR3 contains 15 residues. Germline V gene data show CDR1 as SQVTM and CDR2 as ANQGSEA. The trim removed 8 bases at V and 2 bases at J, leaving 9 bases unmatched. The CDR3 reads CSSYGQGGPYNEQFF. The CDR3 bases are TGCAGCAGCTACGGACAGGGGGGACCCTACAATGAGCAGTTCTTC.

The chain has TRBV10-3 and TRBJ1-1; 7 nucleotides match TRBD1. The CDR3 covers 15 residues. Germline-derived CDR1 and CDR2 are ENHRY and SYGVKD. V trimming: 1 base; J trimming: 1 base; junction bases outside the gene matches: 3. CDR3 in amino acids: CAISEFPGGNTEAFF. CDR3 nucleotides: TGTGCCATCAGTGAGTTTCCAGGGGGGAACACTGAAGCTTTCTTT.

This clone was detected once. The gene calls are TRBV19 and TRBJ2-1; D unresolved. Trimming left V 5 bases short and J 0 bases short, with 14 bases between. The CDR3 is made up of 16 amino acids. CDR1 is LNHDA and CDR2 is SQIVND in the germline V gene (reference sequence). CDR3 loop: CASSDRLASSYNEQFF. The DNA of the CDR3 is TGTGCCAGTAGTGACCGACTGGCTAGCTCCTACAATGAGCAGTTCTTC.

V is TRBV5-1 and J is TRBJ1-5; D might be TRBD1 (6 bases). The CDR3 covers 15 residues. V was clipped by 0 bases and J by 3 bases, with 10 bases between them. Germline loops: CDR1 SGHRS, CDR2 YFSETQ. CDR3 nucleotide sequence: TGCGCCAGCAGCTTGGGTGGACAGAACAATCAGCCCCAGCATTTT. It codes for CASSLGGQNNQPQHF.

This clone was seen a handful of times. CDR3 loop: CASSSPGTGGLNTEAFF. The CDR3 DNA sequence: TGTGCCAGCAGCTCTCCCGGGACAGGGGGGTTGAACACTGAAGCTTTCTTT. The J gene is TRBJ1-1, the V gene TRBV13, with 11 bases that match TRBD1. CDR1 and CDR2 (germline): PRHDT, FYEKMQ (reference sequence). V dropped 4 bases and J dropped 0; count of bases not matched to a gene: 7. The CDR3 covers 17 residues.

In nucleotides, the CDR3 is TGTGCCAGCAGCCCTACAGGGTTTAACTATGGCTACACCTTC. This codes for CASSPTGFNYGYTF. The rearrangement links TRBV3-1 (or the pseudogene TRBV3-2) to TRBJ1-2, with TRBD1 as a possible D gene (6 bases). Trimming stripped 4 bases from V and 1 base from J, with 10 bases between. The CDR3 length is 14 residues. Germline-derived CDR1 and CDR2 are LGHDT and YNNKEL (reference sequence).

V and J are TRBV2 and TRBJ1-1, with D maybe TRBD1 (5 bases). This CDR3 comprises 15 residues. Deletions cut 0 bases from V and 1 base from J, with 9 bases between. CDR1 and CDR2 from the germline V gene are SNHLY and FYNNEI. The CDR3 sequence: CASSEARGRNTEAFF. DNA of the CDR3: TGTGCCAGCAGTGAAGCGCGGGGCAGGAACACTGAAGCTTTCTTT.

The chain combines TRBV27 with TRBJ1-6; no clear D. Germline CDR1 reads MNHEY; CDR2 reads SMNVEV (reference sequence). V was pared by 3 bases and J by 9 bases, with 18 bases between. The CDR3 spans 16 residues. CDR3 loop: CASSLVRIELGSPLHF. The CDR3 DNA reads TGTGCCAGCAGTTTGGTCAGGATTGAATTGGGTTCACCCCTCCACTTT.

This clone is a singleton in its sample. This rearrangement joins TRBV4-3 to TRBJ2-1; 11 bases agree with TRBD2. This CDR3 is built from 17 residues. CDR1 LGHNA and CDR2 YSLEER come from the germline V gene. The trim removed 0 bases at V and 9 bases at J, leaving 10 bases unmatched. The CDR3 loop is CASSQDSSGRALGEQFF. CDR3 bases: TGCGCCAGCAGCCAAGATAGTAGCGGGAGGGCCCTCGGTGAGCAGTTCTTC.

The CDR3 nucleotides are TGTGCCAGCAGTGACTCGACACAGAGCGAGCAGTACTTC. It specifies CASSDSTQSEQYF. The rearrangement joins TRBV6-4 to TRBJ2-7; the D is unclear. CDR1 is MRHNA and CDR2 is SNTAGT in the germline V gene. V lost 0 bases, J lost 6 bases, and 9 bases lay in between. The CDR3 is made up of 13 amino acids.

The chain joins TRBV2 to TRBJ2-3, with TRBD2 as a possible D gene (7 bases). CDR3 length equals 15 residues. With 7 bases removed from V and 6 bases from J, the gap between germline ends came to 20 bases. Germline V lookup: CDR1 SNHLY, CDR2 FYNNEI. CDR3 nucleotide sequence: TGTGCCAGCACCGACGGGGGGCCGGCATTTGATACGCAGTATTTT. Translated, it gives CASTDGGPAFDTQYF.

The CDR3 bases are TGTGCCAGCAGTTTGCGGTTCCTAAACTACGAGCAGTACTTC. It encodes CASSLRFLNYEQYF. This chain uses TRBV27 with TRBJ2-7; D not resolved. The germline V gene encodes CDR1 MNHEY and CDR2 SMNVEV (reference sequence). With 3 bases removed from V and 3 bases from J, the gap between germline ends came to 12 bases. The CDR3 runs 14 residues.

A few counts support this clone. The chain links TRBV7-3 to TRBJ2-2; 11 bases align to TRBD1. CDR3 size: 15 residues. V shed 5 bases and J 5 bases; nucleotides not matched to a gene: 4. CDR1 is SGHTA, CDR2 FQGTGA, per germline. This CDR3 reads CASSLGQGATGELFF. CDR3 DNA: TGTGCCAGCAGCCTTGGACAGGGGGCAACCGGGGAGCTGTTTTTT.

CDR3 sequence: CASSIFANTGELFF. DNA for the CDR3: TGTGCCAGTAGTATCTTCGCGAACACCGGGGAGCTGTTTTTT. The chain has TRBV19 and TRBJ2-2; D call uncertain. The germline V gene has CDR1 LNHDA and CDR2 SQIVND (reference sequence). V lost 3 bases to trimming and J lost 0 bases, with 5 bases between them. The CDR3 covers 14 residues.

The chain recombines TRBV12-3 or TRBV12-4 with TRBJ1-2; D not certain. CDR3 length: 12 amino acids. Trimming removed 3 bases at V and 4 bases at J, with 6 bases between. The CDR3 loop reads CASSLSSYGYTF. In DNA form, the CDR3 reads TGTGCCAGCAGTTTGTCCAGCTATGGCTACACCTTC.

This chain connects TRBV27 to TRBJ2-1; tentative D call: TRBD2 (6 bases). V gave up 5 bases and J gave up 5 bases, with 10 bases separating them. The CDR3 consists of 13 residues. In germline, CDR1 is MNHEY, CDR2 SMNVEV (reference sequence). The CDR3 DNA follows: TGTGCCAGCAGTAAGCGGGCGGACAATGAGCAGTTCTTC. Protein sequence: CASSKRADNEQFF.

The chain joins TRBV6-2 or TRBV6-3 to TRBJ2-1; 7 nucleotides agree with TRBD2. V was pared by 2 bases and J by 1 base, with 2 bases of the junction left unmatched. CDR1 MNHEY and CDR2 SVGEGT come from the germline V gene. The CDR3 sequence is 15 residues long. In DNA, the CDR3 is TGTGCCAGCAGTTACCGGGGGGTTTCCTACAATGAGCAGTTCTTC. Protein sequence: CASSYRGVSYNEQFF.

The CDR3 DNA reads TGTGCCAGCAGCTTACTAGCGGGAGGTCGGGACGAGCAGTACTTC. Translated: CASSLLAGGRDEQYF. The rearrangement joins TRBV7-2 to TRBJ2-7; 11 nucleotides match TRBD2. The J segment lost 5 bases and the V segment lost 2 bases, leaving 5 bases of the junction unmatched. CDR1 and CDR2 from the germline V gene are SGHTA and FQGNSA. The CDR3 consists of 15 residues.

V is TRBV16 and J is TRBJ2-1; 8 bases are a match to TRBD1. V shed 4 bases, J shed 2 bases, and the junction held 4 bases outside the gene matches. Looked up from germline, CDR1 is KGHSY and CDR2 is FQNENV. The CDR3 runs to 15 residues. CDR3 DNA sequence: TGTGCCAGCAGCCTACCGGGACAGGCCTACAATGAGCAGTTCTTC. It encodes CASSLPGQAYNEQFF.

This chain joins TRBV5-6 and TRBJ2-7; 9 bases agree with TRBD1. The V and J ends lost 0 bases and 5 bases, in that order; junction bases with no gene match: 6. The CDR3 sequence is 15 residues long. Germline assignment: CDR1 SGHDT and CDR2 YYEEEE. CDR3 in amino acids: CASSLGGQGEHEQYF. The CDR3 bases are TGTGCCAGCAGCTTGGGGGGACAGGGCGAACACGAGCAGTACTTC. The full variable domain, its missing parts supplied by reference TRBV5-6 and TRBJ2-7, is DAGVTQSPTHLIKTRGQQVTLRCSPKSGHDTVSWYQQALGQGPQFIFQYYEEEERQRGNFPDRFSGHQFPNYSSELNVNALLLGDSALYLCASSLGGQGEHEQYFGPGTRLTVT.

The rearrangement joins TRBV24-1 to TRBJ2-3; 10 bases map to TRBD2. Looked up from germline, CDR1 is KGHDR and CDR2 is SFDVKD. V gave up 3 bases and J gave up 8 bases; unmatched junction bases: 10. The CDR3 length is 16 residues. The CDR3 DNA reads TGTGCCACCAGTGATCCCGGACTAGCGGCGTGGGGTACGCAGTATTTT. Translated, it gives CATSDPGLAAWGTQYF.

The chain joins TRBV27 to TRBJ2-1; 15 nucleotides agree with TRBD2. V lost 5 bases, J lost 6 bases, and 5 bases stayed unmatched. The germline gives CDR1 MNHEY, CDR2 SMNVEV (reference sequence). The CDR3 has 16 residues. The CDR3 bases are TGTGCCAGCAGTCCAGGGACTAGCGGGAGGACCAATGAGCAGTTCTTC. It codes for CASSPGTSGRTNEQFF.

About this clone: At one boundary the junction diverges from the germline segment, which might be a read error. The chain couples TRBV7-7 to TRBJ2-1, with a possible D match to TRBD2 (6 bases). From germline, CDR1 is SSHAT and CDR2 FNYEAQ (reference sequence). The CDR3 is 20 amino acids. The CDR3 nucleotides are TGTGCTAGCAGCGAGGGCGGGCTAGCGACCCCCCCGTCGGGCTACAATGAGCAGTTCTTC. It codes for CASSEGGLATPPSGYNEQFF.

The rearrangement uses TRBV7-9 and TRBJ2-2; 11 bases match TRBD2. CDR1 SEHNR and CDR2 FQNEAQ come from the germline V gene (reference sequence). CDR3 length equals 15 residues. Trimming took 5 bases from V and 6 from J; bases not matched to a gene: 5. The CDR3 bases are TGTGCCAGCAGCAATAGCGGGAGGGCCTCCGGGGAGCTGTTTTTT. Translated, it gives CASSNSGRASGELFF.

The chain couples TRBV30 to TRBJ2-3; D perhaps matches TRBD2 (5 bases). The CDR3 sequence is 14 residues long. Germline-derived CDR1 and CDR2 are GTSNPN and SVGIG (reference sequence). V dropped 2 bases and J dropped 6 bases, with 15 bases sitting between them. CDR3 coding DNA: TGTGCCTGGAGTCCCTCACCCGGGGTGGATACGCAGTATTTT. Translation gives CAWSPSPGVDTQYF. Drawing the rest from reference TRBV30 and TRBJ2-3, the complete variable domain is SQTIHQWPATLVQPVGSPLSLECTVEGTSNPNLYWYRQAAGRGLQLLFYSVGIGQISSEVPQNLSASRPQDRQFILSSKKLLLSDSGFYLCAWSPSPGVDTQYFGPGTRLTVL.

The chain employs TRBV6-1 and TRBJ1-3, with D maybe TRBD1 (5 bases). This CDR3 has 18 amino acids. Germline-derived CDR1 and CDR2 are MNHNS and SASEGT. The ends were cut back, 3 bases at V and 0 bases at J, with 18 bases in the middle. CDR3: CASSELGRFPNSGNTIYF. Written as DNA, the CDR3 is TGTGCCAGCAGTGAGTTGGGGCGTTTCCCCAACTCTGGAAACACCATATATTTT.

The CDR3 sequence: CASSTPGLSDTGELFF. CDR3 DNA sequence: TGTGCCAGTAGTACGCCTGGACTCAGCGACACCGGGGAGCTGTTTTTT. The chain joins TRBV19 to TRBJ2-2; perhaps TRBD2 as D (5 bases). Germline values: CDR1 LNHDA, CDR2 SQIVND (reference sequence). V lost 4 bases to trimming and J lost 3 bases, with 15 bases between them. The length of the CDR3 is 16 residues.